The entry below describes one T cell receptor beta chain. This entry is derived from a study of TIL therapy for anti-PD-1-resistant metastatic lung cancer. The germline V gene has CDR1 MNHNY and CDR2 SVGAGI (reference sequence). The CDR3 consists of 15 residues. V was cut by 0 bases and J by 2 bases, with 10 bases left in between. The libraries were made with immunoSEQ v3. This table comes from immunoSEQ multiplex PCR, and its TCRdb copy is limited to in-frame clones, with some not included. The data contain some 16,000 clones, about 68% of them seen just once; the ten biggest clones take up around 33%. Time point in this sample: pre-treatment sample, taken before nivolumab and TIL therapy.

Sequencing used blood, obtained at baseline. This sequence joins TRBV6-6 and TRBJ1-1; D is undetermined. This sequence originates from a person between 25 and 80 years old with non-small cell lung cancer. The CDR3 reads CASSYSGYRNTEAFF. The CDR3 nucleotides are TGTGCCAGCAGTTACTCGGGGTACAGAAACACTGAAGCTTTCTTT.